Listed below are T cell receptor beta chains from one sample, sequenced in a study of identical twins. TCRdb analysed the 5' RACE reads with MiXCR anew, one entry per CDR3 protein. The repertoire holds hundreds of thousands of distinct CDR3 sequences, with 9% to 15% as singletons. In addition, the sample was reused for a study of yellow fever vaccine responses in identical twins.

Sequences were obtained from CD8+ T cells sorted from blood. Receptor source: a woman younger than 35 in good health. Each CDR3 is given with its conserved first and last residue. A D gene is named only where the DNA matches it firmly. The listing skips clone size in some rows; elsewhere it reads once, few, many or a size class.

>-|TRBJ2-1|TRBV9|TRBD2
CASSVARTSGNEQFF
TGTGCCAGCAGCGTCGCAAGGACTAGCGGCAATGAGCAGTTCTTC
>few|TRBJ2-1|TRBV2|TRBD1
CASSEGRGRLDNEQFF
TGTGCCAGCAGTGAAGGCAGGGGGCGACTTGACAATGAGCAGTTCTTC
>-|TRBJ2-2|TRBV13|-
CASSFRTPNTGELFF
TGTGCCAGCAGCTTTCGGACCCCGAACACCGGGGAGCTGTTTTTT
>many|TRBJ2-1|TRBV12-3/TRBV12-4|-
CASRVLADNEQFF
TGTGCCAGCAGGGTCCTAGCAGACAATGAGCAGTTCTTC
>many|TRBJ2-2|TRBV5-1|-
CASSPGTSNTGELFF
TGCGCCAGCAGTCCCGGGACCTCGAACACCGGGGAGCTGTTTTTT
>few|TRBJ1-2|TRBV9|-
CASSSGGRGYTF
TGTGCCAGCTCCTCGGGGGGGCGAGGCTACACCTTC
>few|TRBJ2-5|TRBV4-1|-
CASSQDADGGETQYF
TGCGCCAGCAGCCAAGATGCCGACGGTGGGGAGACCCAGTACTTC
>few|TRBJ2-5|TRBV27|-
CASRKQETQYF
TGTGCCAGCAGAAAACAAGAGACCCAGTACTTC
>-|TRBJ2-2|TRBV7-3|-
CASSLNIGELFF
TGTGCCAGCAGCTTAAATATAGGGGAGCTGTTTTTT
>-|TRBJ1-1|TRBV5-1|-
CASAQGNTEAFF
TGCGCCAGTGCACAGGGGAACACTGAAGCTTTCTTT
>-|TRBJ2-5|TRBV4-2|TRBD2
CASSQGKRGRQETQYF
TGTGCCAGCAGCCAAGGCAAGCGGGGGCGTCAAGAGACCCAGTACTTC
>-|TRBJ2-1|TRBV5-6|-
CASSFPSGVSYNEQFF
TGTGCCAGCAGCTTCCCCTCGGGGGTCTCCTACAATGAGCAGTTCTTC
>few|TRBJ2-1|TRBV7-9|TRBD1
CASSARDRGDYEQFF
TGTGCCAGCAGCGCCCGGGACAGGGGGGACTATGAGCAGTTCTTC
>many|TRBJ1-2|TRBV12-3/TRBV12-4|-
CASSPGSTRYGYTF
TGTGCCAGCAGTCCGGGATCTACTCGCTATGGCTACACCTTC
>many|TRBJ2-1|TRBV7-9|-
CASSLGRDIDEQFF
TGTGCCAGCAGCTTAGGTAGGGACATCGATGAGCAGTTCTTC
>few|TRBJ2-3|TRBV4-2|-
CASSQGLLTDTQYF
TGTGCCAGCAGCCAAGGTCTGCTCACAGATACGCAGTATTTT
>-|TRBJ2-2|TRBV7-8|-
CASSSRRTDPNTGELFF
TGTGCCAGCAGCTCACGGAGGACAGATCCGAACACCGGGGAGCTGTTTTTT
>few|TRBJ2-3|TRBV20-1|-
CSARPRTAIHTDTQYF
TGCAGTGCTAGACCCCGGACTGCAATACACACAGATACGCAGTATTTT
>few|TRBJ1-5|TRBV24-1|-
CATSGPNQPQHF
TGTGCCACCAGTGGCCCAAATCAGCCCCAGCATTTT
>-|TRBJ2-1|TRBV2|-
CASSEAPRDEQFF
TGTGCCAGCAGTGAAGCCCCTCGGGATGAGCAGTTCTTC
>-|TRBJ1-6|TRBV6-1|-
CASSITSAYYNSPLHF
TGTGCCAGCTCTATTACCTCGGCTTACTATAATTCACCCCTCCACTTT
>-|TRBJ1-1|TRBV14|-
CASSPVSGANTEAFF
TGTGCCAGCAGCCCGGTTTCAGGGGCCAACACTGAAGCTTTCTTT
>-|TRBJ2-3|TRBV4-2|-
CASSQDRRQGGGTDTQYF
TGTGCCAGCAGCCAAGATCGGCGGCAGGGGGGCGGAACAGATACGCAGTATTTT
>-|TRBJ2-4|TRBV7-7|TRBD2
CASSSRTSGSIYIQYF
TGTGCCAGCAGCTCGCGGACTAGCGGGAGTATTTACATTCAGTACTTC
>-|TRBJ1-2|TRBV4-1|-
CASSQDLGDGFAYGYTF
TGCGCCAGCAGCCAAGATCTGGGGGACGGTTTTGCCTATGGCTACACCTTC
>-|TRBJ2-4|TRBV10-3|TRBD2
CAISESRTSGREAKNIQYF
TGTGCCATCAGTGAGTCCCGGACTAGCGGGAGGGAGGCCAAAAACATTCAGTACTTC
>-|TRBJ2-2|TRBV5-1|TRBD1
CASSLTGGNTGELFF
TGCGCCAGCAGCCTGACAGGGGGCAACACCGGGGAGCTGTTTTTT
>many|TRBJ2-1|TRBV12-3/TRBV12-4|-
CASSRNEQFF
TGTGCCAGCAGTCGTAATGAGCAGTTCTTC
>many|TRBJ2-3|TRBV24-1|-
CATSGVRTDTQYF
TGTGCCACCAGTGGTGTTAGGACAGATACGCAGTATTTT
>-|TRBJ2-5|TRBV29-1|-
CSVVPVNQETQYF
TGCAGCGTTGTTCCGGTTAACCAAGAGACCCAGTACTTC
>many|TRBJ2-2|TRBV2|TRBD1
CASSPGTVLLTGELFF
TGTGCCAGCAGTCCCGGGACAGTTCTACTCACCGGGGAGCTGTTTTTT
>-|TRBJ2-3|TRBV28|TRBD2
CASSSSGRGADTQYF
TGTGCCAGCAGTTCTAGCGGGAGGGGCGCAGATACGCAGTATTTT
>-|TRBJ2-1|TRBV24-1|TRBD2
CATSDWATSGSSYNEQFF
TGTGCCACCAGTGATTGGGCGACTAGCGGGAGCTCCTACAATGAGCAGTTCTTC
>few|TRBJ1-1|TRBV27|-
CASSSTSTEAFF
TGTGCCAGCAGTTCCACCTCGACAGAAGCTTTCTTT
>few|TRBJ1-1|TRBV6-1|-
CASNVNSGPLSTEAFF
TGTGCCAGCAACGTAAACTCGGGGCCACTAAGCACTGAAGCTTTCTTT
>many|TRBJ2-1|TRBV4-2|TRBD2
CASSQEQGLAGYNEQFF
TGTGCCAGCAGCCAAGAGCAGGGACTAGCGGGGTACAATGAGCAGTTCTTC
>few|TRBJ2-1|TRBV2|TRBD1
CASSLGQALFRGEQFF
TGTGCCAGCAGTCTGGGACAGGCCCTTTTTAGAGGTGAGCAGTTCTTC